Listed here are 6 T cell receptor beta chains from one sample, sequenced in a study of human T cells and chemical hapten exposure listed by TCRdb under 2021. The label giving this sample's time point can be read as: patch test 1, 2 weeks after DPC sensitization. What the treatment or condition label conveys for this sample: therapeutic diphenylcyclopropenone sensitization with weekly scalp DPC. To prepare the library, RACE was applied. TCRdb names NextSeq 500 as the instrument used. Using fastp trimming at Q25 and MiXCR clonotype assembly, TCRdb reanalyzed the public sequencing data and kept in-frame beta chains. Rows matching on CDR3 protein sequence are summarized as one entry with the most common DNA and genes. For this sample the table gives approximately 110,000 distinct CDR3 sequences, of which approximately 11% were detected only once. The ten most abundant clones make up 3% to 4.5% of the sample.

The sample in question was whole blood, obtained in connection with sensitization to the hapten diphenylcyclopropenone (DPC). These receptors were taken from a woman in her thirties or forties with alopecia areata. Some clones in this sample may be carry-over from other donors' samples.

The chain links TRBV29-1 to TRBJ2-1; no clear D. The CDR3 is 12 residues long. Trimming left V 7 bases short and J 7 bases short, with 14 bases between. The germline V gene has CDR1 SQVTM and CDR2 ANQGSEA. DNA for the CDR3: TGCAGCGCCTTACACCTTAGAAATGAGCAGTTCTTC. This encodes CSALHLRNEQFF.

This clonotype was detected a few times. The CDR3 sequence is CASSYGFRGGALAKNIQYF. In DNA, the CDR3 is TGTGCCAGCAGTTACGGGTTTCGCGGAGGGGCGCTAGCCAAAAACATTCAGTACTTC. This chain uses TRBV6-6 with TRBJ2-4; D might be TRBD2 (6 bases). The CDR3 is 19 residues long. Trimming removed 2 bases from V and 0 bases from J, with 20 bases in between. Germline V lookup: CDR1 MNHNY, CDR2 SVGAGI (reference sequence).

This clonotype was observed a handful of times. This rearrangement joins TRBV4-3 to TRBJ2-1; TRBD1 is a possible D gene (5 bases). V gave up 4 bases and J gave up 12 bases, with 16 bases separating them. Germline V gene sequence: CDR1 LGHNA, CDR2 YSLEER. This CDR3 contains 13 residues. DNA for the CDR3: TGCGCCAGCAGCCCCGCGACAGCCGTGGGGCAGTTCTTC. Translation gives CASSPATAVGQFF.

This clonotype came up many times. The V call is TRBV27, the J call TRBJ2-1, with 8 bases that match TRBD1. CDR3 size: 14 residues. V trimming: 3 bases; J trimming: 8 bases; junction bases outside the gene matches: 6. From germline, CDR1 is MNHEY and CDR2 SMNVEV (reference sequence). Here the CDR3 reads CASSFWTGLDEQFF. CDR3 coding DNA: TGTGCCAGCAGTTTTTGGACAGGGCTCGATGAGCAGTTCTTC.

In DNA form, the CDR3 reads TGTGCCAGCAGCCCGGGCACAAGGCCGCAGTATTTT. Its translation: CASSPGTRPQYF. This sequence joins TRBV14 and TRBJ2-3; D is unclear. Trimming shortened V by 4 bases and J by 10 bases, and 12 bases separated the two germline ends. CDR1 SGHDN and CDR2 FVKESK come from the germline V gene. The CDR3 is 12 residues long.

This clonotype was observed a handful of times. The rearrangement uses TRBV4-2 and TRBJ1-5; D is possibly TRBD1 (6 bases). Deletions cut 3 bases from V and 4 bases from J, with 13 bases between. Per germline, CDR1 LGHNA and CDR2 YNFKEQ. The CDR3 spans 15 residues. CDR3 coding DNA: TGTGCCAGCAGCCAGGAAGGCGGACAGAATCAGCCCCAGCATTTT. It yields the protein CASSQEGGQNQPQHF.